A selection of T cell receptor beta chains follows, all from one sample in a study of T cell responses to AZD1222 COVID-19 vaccine. This table comes from immunoSEQ multiplex PCR, and its TCRdb copy is limited to in-frame clones, with some not included. This repertoire shows more than 100,000 clones, roughly 91% found once; its top ten account for around 5%. The sample consisted of peripheral blood, taken 28 days after the second AZD1222 dose. The receptors shown here come from an adult who received the AZD1222 COVID-19 vaccine. Each CDR3 is given with its conserved first and last residue. A D gene is named only where the DNA matches it firmly.

v_call | d_call | cdr3_aa
TRBV28 | TRBD1 | CASSFPTWTGGRKTEAFF
TRBV7-2 | TRBD2 | CASSSYPPAGKDTDTQYF
TRBV7-9 | TRBD1 | CASSLGDRNSPLHF
TRBV27 | . | CASSFPNQPQHF
TRBV7-9 | . | CASSLTPLSPGNTIYF
TRBV4-1 | . | CASSQPIVGGTEDEAFF
TRBV10-3 | . | CAISPSAGHNYGYTF
TRBV6-5 | . | CASSYEGRVNEKLFF
TRBV6-2/TRBV6-3 | TRBD1 | CASSYEVGQAYEQYF
TRBV7-2 | . | CASSLGGGSGEKLFF
TRBV15 | TRBD1 | CATSLGQGWSPLHF
TRBV7-2 | TRBD2 | CASSPSSGAKTQYF
TRBV5-4 | . | CASSLAAGEGYTF
TRBV30 | . | CAWSRAYQPQHF
TRBV12-3/TRBV12-4 | TRBD1 | CASSLDRGNEQFF
TRBV7-2 | . | CASSLVGQFNEKLFF
TRBV11-3 | . | CASSGEDFTGELFF
TRBV6-2/TRBV6-3 | TRBD1 | CASSSQQGGTEAFF
TRBV27 | TRBD1 | CASSFSAPDRDGYTF
TRBV15 | . | CATSRDGFATEAFF
TRBV27 | TRBD1 | CASGGQYEQYF
TRBV6-5 | . | CASSPLGDHTDTQYF
TRBV6-2/TRBV6-3 | . | CASSYVSGGIPYNSPLHF
TRBV14 | . | CASSQGGTASHYGYTF